This TCR beta chain was sequenced in a study of cytomegalovirus exposure and HLA in healthy donors. About this clone: Its target is not known.

Vbeta (60) and Jbeta (13) primers were used in the PCR. Authors' analysis steps: In a later analysis, of around 80 million unique beta chains, around 11 million appeared in at least two donors. Libraries were prepared by immunoSEQ multiplex PCR; TCRdb keeps only in-frame clonotypes and omits some of them. That table is the source of V, J and clone size, and D and trimming were worked out from the DNA. The repertoire holds roughly 76,000 clones, 86% seen once, with 2% in the top ten. Whole-study results and caveats: Overall, roughly 150 TCR beta chains were annotated as cytomegalovirus-associated. At a 0.05 false discovery rate, a later analysis found around 17,000 TCR beta sequences to be associated with HLA alleles. According to an earlier analysis, most TCR beta V segments yielded productive rearrangements about 87% or about 30% of the time.

The germline V gene has CDR1 SGHTA and CDR2 FQGTGA. The V and J ends lost 4 bases and 5 bases, in that order; junction bases with no gene match: 8. The CDR3 runs to 17 residues. The material sequenced was PBMCs. This TCR was sampled from a young woman in good health and CMV-seronegative. The rearrangement uses TRBV7-3 and TRBJ2-5; TRBD2 matches at 15 bases. In nucleotides, the CDR3 is TGTGCCAGCAGCTCCTCGGGACTAGCGGGAGGTCGCGAGACCCAGTACTTC. It encodes CASSSSGLAGGRETQYF.